Sequencing of this T cell receptor beta chain was carried out in a study of CD8 T cells in ankylosing spondylitis. Study-level points and caveats: The study identified a TCR beta motif of fewer than 10 highly homologous variants that appeared characteristic of ankylosing spondylitis blood. Prior work had noted some motif variants in reactive arthritis blood and synovial fluid.

Concerning this clonotype: Its antigen is currently unknown. One junction end disagrees with the germline gene, perhaps due to a read error.

MiXCR was run by TCRdb on the 5' RACE reads, yielding one entry per CDR3 protein. Found here are over 600,000 distinct CDR3 sequences, roughly 19% of them singletons; the top ten hold 15% to 20%. CDR3 size: 11 residues. Germline V lookup: CDR1 KGHSH, CDR2 LQKENI. This clonotype was obtained from a male donor with ankylosing spondylitis. This rearrangement joins TRBV18 to TRBJ2-1; 7 bases are a match to TRBD1. Sequenced: blood, either unsorted or a sorted T cell fraction (not recorded which). This CDR3 reads CASSSGQPLVF. CDR3 coding DNA: TGTGCCAGCTCATCGGGACAGCCTCTGGTCTTC.